These 26 T cell receptor beta chains originate from one sample sequenced in a study of cytomegalovirus exposure and HLA in healthy donors. The study ran its PCR with 60 Vbeta and 13 Jbeta primers. The method was immunoSEQ multiplex PCR; TCRdb's version includes in-frame clones alone and lacks a portion of them. The sample holds 200,000 or so clones, roughly 87% seen once. Sequenced sample: PBMCs. Receptor source: a girl under three years old in good health and CMV-seronegative.

The chain employs TRBV2 and TRBJ1-2; 8 bases map to TRBD1. From germline, CDR1 is SNHLY and CDR2 FYNNEI. Trimming cost V 7 bases and J 8 bases; bases outside gene matches: 21. CDR3 length: 17 residues. The CDR3 DNA reads as TGTGCCAGCATGGAGACCCCAGGGGGCGCAACCCGCATGGGCTACACCTTC. Its protein is CASMETPGGATRMGYTF.

CDR3 DNA: TGTGCCACTCGAGTGATAGCGGGGAGCTACGAGCAGTACTTC. Translated: CATRVIAGSYEQYF. The chain carries TRBV27 and TRBJ2-7, with 8 bases aligning to TRBD2. This CDR3 comprises 14 residues. J gave up 3 bases and V 10 bases, and 11 bases lay outside the gene matches. Germline loops: CDR1 MNHEY, CDR2 SMNVEV (reference sequence).

This clone was seen a handful of times. The chain carries TRBV6-5 and TRBJ1-1; 11 bases map to TRBD1. This CDR3 region has 15 residues. With 6 bases clipped from V and 5 bases from J, the junction kept 8 bases outside the gene matches. The germline CDR1 and CDR2 sequences are MNHEY and SVGAGI. CDR3 DNA: TGTGCCAGCAGGCTAAAAGGGACAGGGGGGACTGAAGCTTTCTTT. This encodes CASRLKGTGGTEAFF.

V gene TRBV4-2 combines with J gene TRBJ2-7, with TRBD1 identical over 7 bases. The J segment lost 1 base and the V segment lost 1 base, leaving 4 bases of the junction unmatched. The germline V gene has CDR1 LGHNA and CDR2 YNFKEQ. The CDR3 is 15 residues long. The CDR3 sequence is CASSQATGKSYEQYF. As DNA, the CDR3 is TGTGCCAGCAGCCAAGCGACAGGGAAATCCTACGAGCAGTACTTC.

This chain uses TRBV27 with TRBJ2-3, with a tentative D call TRBD1 (6 bases). The CDR3 runs 13 residues. Trimming left V 5 bases short and J 10 bases short, with 16 bases between. The germline V gene has CDR1 MNHEY and CDR2 SMNVEV (reference sequence). CDR3 protein: CASSLEQGLSQYF. CDR3 nucleotides: TGTGCCAGCAGTCTGGAACAGGGCCTCTCGCAGTATTTT.

This clone was seen once. J is TRBJ1-2 and V is TRBV4-2, with TRBD1 identical over 9 bases. CDR1 is LGHNA and CDR2 is YNFKEQ in the germline V gene. The CDR3 extends over 13 amino acids. With 3 bases clipped from V and 5 bases from J, the junction kept 1 base outside the gene matches. The chain's CDR3 is CASSQDRGYGYTF. In DNA, the CDR3 is TGTGCCAGCAGCCAGGACAGGGGTTATGGCTACACCTTC.

The chain employs TRBV29-1 and TRBJ1-2, with TRBD1 as a possible D gene (6 bases). The V gene's germline CDR1 is SQVTM and CDR2 ANQGSEA. The length of the CDR3 is 14 residues. Between the trimmed V and J ends, which lost 7 bases and 7 bases, there was a span of 22 bases. DNA for the CDR3: TGCAGCGCAGGACAGCGGAATACCTCCCGTGGCTACACCTTC. Its protein is CSAGQRNTSRGYTF.

The chain has TRBV5-1 and TRBJ2-5; 8 nucleotides match TRBD2. The ends lost 0 bases at V and 5 bases at J; junction bases unmatched: 3. Germline V CDR1 and CDR2: SGHRS, YFSETQ. The CDR3 is made up of 14 amino acids. CDR3 sequence (DNA): TGCGCCAGCAGCTTGGTGCCTAGCGGGGAGACCCAGTACTTC. Its translation is CASSLVPSGETQYF. The variable domain in full, with the rest retrieved from reference TRBV5-1 and TRBJ2-5, is KAGVTQTPRYLIKTRGQQVTLSCSPISGHRSVSWYQQTPGQGLQFLFEYFSETQRNKGNFPGRFSGRQFSNSRSEMNVSTLELGDSALYLCASSLVPSGETQYFGPGTRLLVL.

The chain couples TRBV2 to TRBJ1-3; D is unclear. The CDR3 has 13 residues. The V gene lost 1 base and the J gene lost 3 bases, with 4 bases spanning the gap. CDR1 is SNHLY, CDR2 FYNNEI, per germline. The CDR3 here is CASSEESGNTIYF. The CDR3 DNA follows: TGTGCCAGCAGTGAAGAGAGTGGAAACACCATATATTTT. The entire variable domain, with the rest obtained from reference TRBV2 and TRBJ1-3, is as follows: EPEVTQTPSHQVTQMGQEVILRCVPISNHLYFYWYRQILGQKVEFLVSFYNNEISEKSEIFDDQFSVERPDGSNFTLKIRSTKLEDSAMYFCASSEESGNTIYFGEGSWLTVV.

The chain links TRBV19 to TRBJ2-7, with 7 bases that match TRBD2. With 6 bases clipped from V and 3 bases from J, the junction kept 8 bases outside the gene matches. Per germline, CDR1 LNHDA and CDR2 SQIVND (reference sequence). The CDR3 consists of 14 residues. The CDR3 here is CASRTASGRYEQYF. Here the CDR3 DNA reads TGTGCCAGTAGGACGGCTAGCGGACGCTACGAGCAGTACTTC.

In DNA, the CDR3 is TGTGCCTGGACGTTGCGGGATGCCTACGAGCAGTACTTC. Residues: CAWTLRDAYEQYF. The chain is built from TRBV30 and TRBJ2-7; tentative D call: TRBD2 (6 bases). The CDR3 is made up of 13 amino acids. V was cut by 4 bases and J by 2 bases, with 12 bases left in between. Germline values: CDR1 GTSNPN, CDR2 SVGIG (reference sequence).

The rearrangement uses TRBV9 and TRBJ2-6, with TRBD1 matching over 9 bases. The CDR3 is 17 amino acids. Germline assignment: CDR1 SGDLS and CDR2 YYNGEE. Trimming at V came to 2 bases and at J to 0 bases, leaving 3 bases not matched to a gene. Here the CDR3 DNA reads TGTGCCAGCAGCGTTAGACAGGGGGACTCTGGGGCCAACGTCCTGACTTTC. Translation: CASSVRQGDSGANVLTF.

The rearrangement links TRBV4-1 to TRBJ2-3; D possibly corresponds to TRBD1 (5 bases). The germline V gene has CDR1 MGHRA and CDR2 YSYEKL. V shed 2 bases and J shed 3 bases, with 18 bases lying between them. CDR3 length: 17 residues. The CDR3 here is CASSQSPGRVDTDTQYF. CDR3 in DNA: TGCGCCAGCAGCCAATCCCCCGGCAGGGTCGATACAGATACGCAGTATTTT.

The chain is built from TRBV7-9 and TRBJ1-2; the match to TRBD1 covers 9 bases. There are 18 residues in the CDR3. The V gene end was trimmed by 5 bases and the J gene end by 2 bases; junction bases not matched to a gene: 15. Germline CDR1 and CDR2: SEHNR and FQNEAQ (reference sequence). CDR3 residues: CASSQRRDRASSNYGYTF. In DNA form, the CDR3 reads TGTGCCAGCAGCCAGCGACGGGACAGGGCCTCTTCAAACTATGGCTACACCTTC. Using reference TRBV7-9 and TRBJ1-2 for the parts outside the CDR3, the full variable domain is DTGVSQNPRHKITKRGQNVTFRCDPISEHNRLYWYRQTLGQGPEFLTYFQNEAQLEKSRLLSDRFSAERPKGSFSTLEIQRTEQGDSAMYLCASSQRRDRASSNYGYTFGSGTRLTVV.

The rearrangement uses TRBV7-9 and TRBJ2-3, with TRBD2 matching 7 bases. Germline CDR1 is SEHNR and CDR2 is FQNEAQ (reference sequence). CDR3 size: 14 residues. Unmatched junction bases numbered 5, after V lost 6 bases and J lost 2 bases. The CDR3 DNA follows: TGTGCCAGCAGGAGGGAGGGGAACACAGATACGCAGTATTTT. Residues: CASRREGNTDTQYF.

This clone was recorded only once. This sequence joins TRBV5-4 and TRBJ2-7; 7 nucleotides match TRBD2. The V and J ends lost 0 bases and 5 bases, in that order; junction bases with no gene match: 8. Germline lookup yields CDR1 SGHNT and CDR2 YYREEE (reference sequence). This CDR3 is built from 15 residues. CDR3 sequence reads: CASSLGGEGLDEQYF. For the CDR3, the DNA is TGTGCCAGCAGCTTGGGAGGGGAGGGCCTCGACGAGCAGTACTTC.

The chain uses TRBV9 and TRBJ2-1; D not resolved. Trimming cost V 3 bases and J 6 bases, with 16 bases left between them. Germline values: CDR1 SGDLS, CDR2 YYNGEE. The CDR3 runs 15 residues. The CDR3 region has the DNA TGTGCCAGCAGCGCCCCCACGGCTGGAGCCAATGAGCAGTTCTTC. Translation: CASSAPTAGANEQFF.

The rearrangement uses TRBV27 and TRBJ2-1, with 8 bases lining up with TRBD2. Germline V lookup: CDR1 MNHEY, CDR2 SMNVEV (reference sequence). The CDR3 runs to 16 residues. V was pared by 0 bases and J by 8 bases, with 9 bases of the junction left unmatched. The CDR3, as DNA: TGTGCCAGCAGTTTATCCGAAGGGACTAGATCCTATGAGCAGTTCTTC. This gives the protein CASSLSEGTRSYEQFF.

This clone was seen just once. The chain recombines TRBV5-1 with TRBJ2-2; unclear D gene. CDR3 size: 13 residues. V shed 3 bases and J shed 1 base, with 4 bases lying between them. CDR1 is SGHRS and CDR2 is YFSETQ in the germline V gene. CDR3: CASSSRNTGELFF. In DNA, the CDR3 is TGCGCCAGCAGCTCGAGGAACACCGGGGAGCTGTTTTTT.

This chain joins TRBV4-3 and TRBJ2-1, with 9 positions matching TRBD1. Germline V gene data show CDR1 as LGHNA and CDR2 as YSLEER. V was clipped by 0 bases and J by 3 bases; unmatched bases: 3. This CDR3 is built from 16 residues. The CDR3 region is CASSQDGTGIYNEQFF. Here the CDR3 DNA reads TGCGCCAGCAGCCAAGATGGGACAGGGATCTACAATGAGCAGTTCTTC.

In regard to this clone: Other DNA sequences from this sample encode an identical CDR3 as well. This sequence joins TRBV7-7 and TRBJ2-5, with 7 positions matching TRBD2. CDR3 length: 14 residues. In germline, CDR1 is SSHAT, CDR2 FNYEAQ (reference sequence). With 3 bases clipped from V and 2 bases from J, the junction kept 3 bases outside the gene matches. This CDR3 reads CASSLAGGQETQYF. For the CDR3, the DNA is TGTGCCAGCAGCTTGGCCGGGGGGCAAGAGACCCAGTACTTC.

This sequence joins TRBV5-4 and TRBJ2-3; 10 bases match TRBD2. Germline loops: CDR1 SGHNT, CDR2 YYREEE (reference sequence). This CDR3 has 17 amino acids. The V segment lost 0 bases and the J segment 1 base; nucleotides outside the gene matches: 5. The CDR3 reads CASSLAKGLAGTDTQYF. DNA of the CDR3: TGTGCCAGCAGCTTGGCCAAAGGACTAGCGGGCACAGATACGCAGTATTTT.

The chain carries TRBV19 and TRBJ2-5; 10 bases are shared with TRBD2. CDR3 length: 15 residues. Looked up from germline, CDR1 is LNHDA and CDR2 is SQIVND (reference sequence). V shed 5 bases and J 8 bases; nucleotides not matched to a gene: 11. The CDR3 region has the DNA TGTGCCAGTAGTCCCGGACTAGCGGCCGTGCATACCCAGTACTTC. It yields the protein CASSPGLAAVHTQYF.

This clone was observed a few times. The CDR3 nucleotides are TGTGCCAGCAGTGTATCTCCCCGCCCGAGCTCCTACAATGAGCAGTTCTTC. It yields the protein CASSVSPRPSSYNEQFF. This sequence joins TRBV2 and TRBJ2-1, with no clear D. The CDR3 loop spans 17 amino acids. Between the trimmed V and J ends, which lost 4 bases and 0 bases, there was a span of 16 bases. Germline V gene data show CDR1 as SNHLY and CDR2 as FYNNEI.

V is TRBV11-2 and J is TRBJ2-1; D is perhaps TRBD2 (6 bases). The germline V gene has CDR1 SGHAT and CDR2 FQNNGV. The CDR3 covers 13 residues. Trimming took off 5 bases at V and 4 bases at J, with 9 bases between the two ends. In DNA, the CDR3 is TGTGCCAGCAGCGAGGAGGGATACAATGAGCAGTTCTTC. This gives the protein CASSEEGYNEQFF.

V usage is TRBV11-3 and J usage is TRBJ2-1; possibly TRBD1 for D (6 bases). The germline V gene encodes CDR1 SGHNT and CDR2 YENEEA. Trimming pared 5 bases from V and 8 bases from J, leaving 19 bases between. This CDR3 contains 15 residues. The CDR3 region has the DNA TGTGCCAGCAGCGGTGGTGGCACAGGGCATGATGAGCAGTTCTTC. This encodes CASSGGGTGHDEQFF. The full variable domain, rest sourced from reference TRBV11-3 and TRBJ2-1, is EAGVVQSPRYKIIEKKQPVAFWCNPISGHNTLYWYLQNLGQGPELLIRYENEEAVDDSQLPKDRFSAERLKGVDSTLKIQPAELGDSAVYLCASSGGGTGHDEQFFGPGTRLTVL.